These 18 T cell receptor beta chains originate from one sample sequenced in a study of blood T cell repertoires in COVID-19. The protocol was immunoSEQ multiplex PCR, while the TCRdb copy is restricted to in-frame clones and leaves out a portion. This table has around 260,000 clones, around 87% appearing once. Input material: peripheral blood. These receptors came from a woman aged 45-59 years with acute or convalescent COVID-19.

This chain links TRBV7-8 with TRBJ2-2; D is possibly TRBD2 (6 bases). The germline gives CDR1 SGHVS, CDR2 FQNEAQ. The ends were cut back, 5 bases at V and 8 bases at J, with 15 bases in the middle. This CDR3 region has 14 residues. The CDR3: CASSLLRLEGELFF. The CDR3 DNA is TGTGCCAGCAGCCTACTTCGACTAGAAGGGGAGCTGTTTTTT. The whole variable domain, filled in from reference TRBV7-8 and TRBJ2-2, reads GAGVSQSPRYKVAKRGQDVALRCDPISGHVSLFWYQQALGQGPEFLTYFQNEAQLDKSGLPSDRFFAERPEGSVSTLKIQRTQQEDSAVYLCASSLLRLEGELFFGEGSRLTVL.

About this clone: Other DNA sequences of this sample code for an identical CDR3. The gene calls are TRBV18 and TRBJ1-1; tentatively, D is TRBD1 (5 bases). This CDR3 spans 13 amino acids. V gave up 2 bases and J gave up 3 bases, with 7 bases separating them. Per the germline V gene, CDR1 is KGHSH and CDR2 is LQKENI. The CDR3 here is CASSPSGDTEAFF. For the CDR3, the DNA is TGTGCCAGCTCACCATCGGGGGACACTGAAGCTTTCTTT.

This chain joins TRBV7-9 and TRBJ1-4; no clear D. This CDR3 spans 18 amino acids. Germline V gives CDR1 SEHNR, CDR2 FQNEAQ (reference sequence). The ends were cut back, 4 bases at V and 8 bases at J, with 26 bases in the middle. The CDR3 protein is CASSSYGELTRLEEKLFF. The CDR3 nucleotides are TGTGCCAGCAGCTCTTATGGTGAACTAACCCGATTGGAGGAAAAACTGTTTTTT.

This clone was seen more than once but under ten times. This rearrangement joins TRBV18 to TRBJ2-7, with 7 positions matching TRBD1. CDR1 and CDR2 (germline): KGHSH, LQKENI. CDR3 size: 14 residues. The V segment lost 3 bases and the J segment 3 bases; nucleotides outside the gene matches: 5. Here the CDR3 DNA reads TGTGCCAGCTCACCGACAGGGACGAGCTACGAGCAGTACTTC. This sequence encodes CASSPTGTSYEQYF.

This clone was picked up a small number of times. Other DNA sequences in the sample encode the same CDR3. The CDR3 region has the DNA TGTGCCAGCAGCCAAGATTGGACAGGGAGCTACGAGCAGTACTTC. This translates into CASSQDWTGSYEQYF. The chain uses TRBV3-1 (or the pseudogene TRBV3-2) and TRBJ2-7; 8 positions agree with TRBD1. The V gene end was trimmed by 0 bases and the J gene end by 3 bases; junction bases not matched to a gene: 4. Germline V lookup: CDR1 LGHDT, CDR2 YNNKEL (reference sequence). The CDR3 consists of 15 residues.

The chain joins TRBV30 to TRBJ2-1; TRBD2 aligns across 12 bases. This CDR3 comprises 14 residues. Losses at the gene ends were 3 bases for V and 9 bases for J; bases not matched to a gene: 6. Germline lookup yields CDR1 GTSNPN and CDR2 SVGIG (reference sequence). The CDR3 sequence is CAWRLAGGRGEQFF. DNA for the CDR3: TGTGCCTGGAGGCTAGCGGGAGGGCGCGGTGAGCAGTTCTTC.

The chain uses TRBV28 and TRBJ1-2; TRBD1 matches at 7 bases. V trimming: 5 bases; J trimming: 4 bases; junction bases outside the gene matches: 4. The germline CDR1 and CDR2 sequences are MDHEN and SYDVKM. The CDR3 sequence is 13 residues long. The CDR3, as DNA: TGTGCCAGCAGTCCGACAGGGCTCTATGGCTACACCTTC. It encodes CASSPTGLYGYTF.

The V and J genes are TRBV10-3 and TRBJ1-1; perhaps TRBD1 as D (6 bases). This CDR3 contains 15 residues. Germline V gene sequence: CDR1 ENHRY, CDR2 SYGVKD. V shed 4 bases and J shed 0 bases, with 12 bases lying between them. The CDR3 DNA reads TGTGCCATCAGTGTTGGGGGCGCGTTGAACACTGAAGCTTTCTTT. This codes for CAISVGGALNTEAFF.

The rearrangement uses TRBV7-2 and TRBJ2-5, with 9 bases matching TRBD2. The V gene end was trimmed by 1 base and the J gene end by 2 bases; junction bases not matched to a gene: 5. CDR1 is SGHTA, CDR2 FQGNSA, per germline. The CDR3 has 16 residues. CDR3: CASSLVAGGPQETQYF. As DNA, the CDR3 is TGTGCCAGCAGCTTAGTGGCGGGAGGGCCACAAGAGACCCAGTACTTC.

The chain combines TRBV9 with TRBJ2-1, with 9 positions matching TRBD1. The germline CDR1 and CDR2 sequences are SGDLS and YYNGEE. Trimming took 3 bases from V and 8 from J; bases not matched to a gene: 3. This CDR3 is 13 amino acids long. The CDR3 DNA follows: TGTGCCAGCAGCGGTCGACAGGGGGATGAGCAGTTCTTC. This gives the protein CASSGRQGDEQFF.

The chain has TRBV5-1 and TRBJ2-7, with 7 bases lining up with TRBD1. Trimming took 2 bases from V and 5 from J; bases not matched to a gene: 4. The CDR3 covers 13 residues. Germline V lookup: CDR1 SGHRS, CDR2 YFSETQ. In nucleotides, the CDR3 is TGCGCCAGCAGCTTCCCCGGGACAGACGAGCAGTACTTC. Protein: CASSFPGTDEQYF.

The chain is built from TRBV10-2 and TRBJ1-2, with D perhaps TRBD1 (5 bases). The CDR3 is made up of 11 amino acids. The germline CDR1 and CDR2 sequences are WSHSY and SAAADI. V was pared by 4 bases and J by 11 bases, with 11 bases between. DNA of the CDR3: TGCGCCAGCAGTGGGACACGAAGATACACCTTC. Amino acid sequence: CASSGTRRYTF.

The chain is built from TRBV5-4 and TRBJ2-5; the D gene is possibly TRBD2 (5 bases). The CDR3 totals 14 residues. V was shortened by 0 bases and J by 2 bases, with 8 bases between the two germline ends. Germline CDR1 reads SGHNT; CDR2 reads YYREEE (reference sequence). CDR3 DNA sequence: TGTGCCAGCAGCTTGGGCAGAGGGCAAGAGACCCAGTACTTC. It codes for CASSLGRGQETQYF.

This clone was detected only a few times. Other nucleotide sequences in the sample specify the same CDR3. This chain uses TRBV6-5 with TRBJ2-7; TRBD1 is a possible D gene (5 bases). Germline CDR1 MNHEY, CDR2 SVGAGI. The CDR3 covers 13 residues. Trimming took 0 bases from V and 7 from J, leaving 10 bases between them. CDR3 in amino acids: CASSYSRVGEQYF. For the CDR3, the DNA is TGTGCCAGCAGTTACTCCAGGGTAGGAGAGCAGTACTTC.

The chain recombines TRBV7-3 with TRBJ2-1; 9 bases map to TRBD2. The CDR3 extends over 14 amino acids. Germline assignment: CDR1 SGHTA and CDR2 FQGTGA. V trimming: 1 base; J trimming: 8 bases; junction bases outside the gene matches: 3. CDR3 protein: CASSLSGRGDEQFF. The CDR3 DNA follows: TGTGCCAGCAGCTTAAGCGGGAGGGGCGATGAGCAGTTCTTC.

The rearrangement joins TRBV10-3 to TRBJ2-1, with 8 bases fitting TRBD2. The V segment lost 0 bases and the J segment 4 bases; nucleotides outside the gene matches: 11. Germline CDR1 ENHRY, CDR2 SYGVKD. This CDR3 has 18 residues. The CDR3 reads CAISESLAGRVLYNEQFF. The CDR3 region has the DNA TGTGCCATCAGTGAGTCATTAGCGGGGCGGGTTTTATACAATGAGCAGTTCTTC.

CDR3 loop: CASSQGAGRLAGGEQFF. In DNA, the CDR3 is TGTGCCAGCAGCCAAGGAGCGGGGAGACTAGCGGGAGGTGAGCAGTTCTTC. V and J are TRBV14 and TRBJ2-1; 13 nucleotides align to TRBD2. Germline V CDR1 and CDR2: SGHDN, FVKESK. J gave up 9 bases and V 1 base, and 9 bases lay outside the gene matches. The CDR3 totals 17 residues.

CDR3 DNA sequence: TGTGCCAGCTCACCACCCGGCAGGAGCAATCAGCCCCAGCATTTT. Its protein is CASSPPGRSNQPQHF. The chain has TRBV18 and TRBJ1-5; D is ambiguous. The CDR3 totals 15 residues. V shed 0 bases and J shed 1 base, with 7 bases lying between them. Germline CDR1 KGHSH, CDR2 LQKENI.